This T cell receptor beta chain was found in a study of lymphopenia after photon versus proton radiotherapy. Sequenced by immunoSEQ multiplex PCR; TCRdb stores in-frame clones only, minus some. The table lists tens of thousands of clones, over 80% of them singletons, with 21% in the top ten. CDR1 is SGHTA, CDR2 FQGTGA, per germline. The CDR3 spans 15 residues. Study findings and constraints: Post-nadir TCR diversity decline inversely tracked overall survival among those who died.

Remarks on this clone: Its specificity is unknown. The junction does not match germline at one end; this may be a read error.

The sample in question was peripheral blood, obtained from a patient treated with proton-based radiotherapy. V usage is TRBV7-3 and J usage is TRBJ2-5; 9 bases line up with TRBD1. The clonotype originates from a woman in her seventies with pancreatic cancer. CDR3 bases: TGTGCCAGCAGTTTAACAGGGGGCAGGAAAGAGACCCAGTACTTC. This gives the protein CASSLTGGRKETQYF.